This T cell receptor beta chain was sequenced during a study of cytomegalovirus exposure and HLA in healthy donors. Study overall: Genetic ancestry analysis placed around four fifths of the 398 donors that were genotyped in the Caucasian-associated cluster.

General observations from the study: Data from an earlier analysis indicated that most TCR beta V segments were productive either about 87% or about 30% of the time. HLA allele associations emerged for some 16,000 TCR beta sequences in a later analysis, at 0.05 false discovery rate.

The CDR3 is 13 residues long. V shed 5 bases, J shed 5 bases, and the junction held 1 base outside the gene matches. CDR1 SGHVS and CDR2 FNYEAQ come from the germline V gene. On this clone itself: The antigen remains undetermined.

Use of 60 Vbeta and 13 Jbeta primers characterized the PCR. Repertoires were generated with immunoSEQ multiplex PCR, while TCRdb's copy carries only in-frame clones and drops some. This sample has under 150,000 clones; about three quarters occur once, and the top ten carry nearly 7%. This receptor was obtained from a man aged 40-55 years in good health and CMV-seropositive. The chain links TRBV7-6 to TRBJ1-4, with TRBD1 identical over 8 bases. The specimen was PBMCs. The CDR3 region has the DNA TGTGCCAGCAGCAGGACAGGGAATGAAAAACTGTTTTTT. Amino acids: CASSRTGNEKLFF.